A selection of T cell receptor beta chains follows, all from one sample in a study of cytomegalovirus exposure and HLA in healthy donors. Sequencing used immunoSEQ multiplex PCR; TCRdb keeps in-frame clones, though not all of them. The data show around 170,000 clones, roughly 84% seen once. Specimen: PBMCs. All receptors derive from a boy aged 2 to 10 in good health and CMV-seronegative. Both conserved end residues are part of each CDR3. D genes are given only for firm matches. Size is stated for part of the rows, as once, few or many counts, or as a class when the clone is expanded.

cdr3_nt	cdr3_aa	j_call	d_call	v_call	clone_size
TGTGCCAGCAGCTTATTCCGGGGCTCTGGGGCCAACGTCCTGACTTTC	CASSLFRGSGANVLTF	TRBJ2-6	NA	TRBV7-6	NA
TGTGCCAGCAAAGGACACCGGGGAGGAGAGACCCAGTACTTC	CASKGHRGGETQYF	TRBJ2-5	NA	TRBV2	NA
TGCGCCAGCAGCTTGGAGGTAGGGGCCAGGGTAGACACTGAAGCTTTCTTT	CASSLEVGARVDTEAFF	TRBJ1-1	NA	TRBV5-1	NA
TGTGCCAGCAGCTATGTGACAGCCTCCTATGGCTACACCTTC	CASSYVTASYGYTF	TRBJ1-2	NA	TRBV7-2	once
TGTGCCAGTAGTACAACCGAGCGGGAGCCCTCCAATGAGCAGTTCTTC	CASSTTEREPSNEQFF	TRBJ2-1	TRBD2	TRBV19	NA
TGCAGCGTTGAAGACGGGACAGCTTATAACTATGGCTACACCTTC	CSVEDGTAYNYGYTF	TRBJ1-2	TRBD1	TRBV29-1	once
TGCGCCAGCAGCCTAATGGGGTACAGGGTACACGAGACCCAGTACTTC	CASSLMGYRVHETQYF	TRBJ2-5	NA	TRBV5-1	NA
TGTGCCACCGAAAGGTCGGGGAAATACAATGAGCAGTTCTTC	CATERSGKYNEQFF	TRBJ2-1	NA	TRBV18	NA
TGCGCCAGCAGGGGTCCCGCGGCCCACAATGAGCAGTTCTTC	CASRGPAAHNEQFF	TRBJ2-1	NA	TRBV10-2	NA
TGTGCCAGCAGTTTATCAGGGAGTACCGGGGAGCTGTTTTTT	CASSLSGSTGELFF	TRBJ2-2	NA	TRBV27	NA
TGTGCCAGCAGTTTCCTCGGGACACCGACAGATACGCAGTATTTT	CASSFLGTPTDTQYF	TRBJ2-3	NA	TRBV27	NA
TGTGCCAGCAGCTTAGGACTAGCGGCATACAATGAGCAGTTCTTC	CASSLGLAAYNEQFF	TRBJ2-1	TRBD2	TRBV7-2	NA
TGTGCCAGCAGTGGGCTCTTTTCTCAGGAGTACTTC	CASSGLFSQEYF	TRBJ2-7	NA	TRBV25-1	once
TGTGCCGCAGAAGCGGGACAGGGGCTTGGGGAGCAGTACTTC	CAAEAGQGLGEQYF	TRBJ2-7	TRBD1	TRBV10-3	NA
TGTGCCAGCGTGGAGAGCATGAACACTGAAGCTTTCTTT	CASVESMNTEAFF	TRBJ1-1	NA	TRBV2	NA
TGCAGCGTTGATGAGGGCGGTGCCCCCACAGATACGCAGTATTTT	CSVDEGGAPTDTQYF	TRBJ2-3	NA	TRBV29-1	NA
TGTGCCAGCAGCGCCATAGCGGGAGATGAGCAGTTCTTC	CASSAIAGDEQFF	TRBJ2-1	TRBD2	TRBV7-2	NA
TGTGCCAGCAGCTTGGTCCCGGGACAGAACTATGGCTACACCTTC	CASSLVPGQNYGYTF	TRBJ1-2	TRBD1	TRBV5-5	few
TGTGCCAGTAGTAGGCGGACAGGGCACGACGAGCAGTACTTC	CASSRRTGHDEQYF	TRBJ2-7	TRBD1	TRBV19	NA
TGTGCCAGCAGCGCCGCTAGCGGGAGACAAAGAGAGACCCAGTACTTC	CASSAASGRQRETQYF	TRBJ2-5	TRBD2	TRBV7-8	NA
TGCGCCAGCAGTGAGTCCGTGACATTTAACACCGGGGAGCTGTTTTTT	CASSESVTFNTGELFF	TRBJ2-2	NA	TRBV10-1	NA
TGTGCCAGCAGCTTACAGGGTGTTGGTTGGTTCGAGCAGTACTTC	CASSLQGVGWFEQYF	TRBJ2-7	NA	TRBV7-9	NA
TGCGCCAGCAGAGCGGGTTACGAGCAGTACTTC	CASRAGYEQYF	TRBJ2-7	NA	TRBV5-1	NA
TGTGCCAGTAGTCATGAGGGACAGGGAACCCCATACTATGGCTACACCTTC	CASSHEGQGTPYYGYTF	TRBJ1-2	TRBD1	TRBV19	NA
TGCGCCAGCAGAATATCGGGAGAGGACACTGAAGCTTTCTTT	CASRISGEDTEAFF	TRBJ1-1	NA	TRBV5-1	NA
TGTGCCAGCAGTGAATCCCCGGGAGGAGTAGATGAGCAGTTCTTC	CASSESPGGVDEQFF	TRBJ2-1	TRBD2	TRBV6-1	NA
TGCGCCAGCAGCAACGCCCCTGACAGGGGAGGTAATTCACCCCTCCACTTT	CASSNAPDRGGNSPLHF	TRBJ1-6	TRBD1	TRBV5-1	NA
TGTGCCAGCCCGACCCTTCGGGTGGAGCAGTACTTC	CASPTLRVEQYF	TRBJ2-7	NA	TRBV18	NA
TGTGCCAGCAGTTTATTTTTCCAAGGACAGGGGGACGAAAAACTGTTTTTT	CASSLFFQGQGDEKLFF	TRBJ1-4	TRBD1	TRBV28	NA
TGTGCCAGCAGTTTAACCCGACAGGTCTACGAGCAGTACTTC	CASSLTRQVYEQYF	TRBJ2-7	NA	TRBV28	NA
TGTGCCAGCAGCCAAGAGAACGGGAACTCCTACGAGCAGTACTTC	CASSQENGNSYEQYF	TRBJ2-7	NA	TRBV14	NA
TGTGCCAGCAGTGATCCGACCAGGGGGGATGGCGAGCAGTACTTC	CASSDPTRGDGEQYF	TRBJ2-7	NA	TRBV25-1	NA
TGTGCCAGCAGCTATAACCCGGGACACCCCTACGAGCAGTACTTC	CASSYNPGHPYEQYF	TRBJ2-7	NA	TRBV6-5	NA
TGTGCCAGCAGCTTAGTCGGGACAGTGGCCTACGAGCAGTACTTC	CASSLVGTVAYEQYF	TRBJ2-7	TRBD1	TRBV7-2	NA
TGTGCCAGCAGCTCGGGGGCAGGGGGACATGAGCAGTTCTTC	CASSSGAGGHEQFF	TRBJ2-1	NA	TRBV5-6	NA
TGCGCCAGCAGCGCACCGGGACAGACGTACACTGAAGCTTTCTTT	CASSAPGQTYTEAFF	TRBJ1-1	TRBD1	TRBV5-1	NA
TGCGCCAGCAGCCAAGGGAGAGGGCAGGAAAATGAAAAACTGTTTTTT	CASSQGRGQENEKLFF	TRBJ1-4	NA	TRBV4-1	NA
TGTGCCAGTTCTAGCGGGATCTCGTACGAGCAGTACTTC	CASSSGISYEQYF	TRBJ2-7	TRBD2	TRBV13	NA